The 14 T cell receptor beta chains below were found in one sample sequenced in a study of CXCR3-negative and CXCR3-positive naive CD8 T cells. Their recognized antigens are unknown. Study-level results: TRB CDR3s were more hydrophobic in CXCR3-positive than in CXCR3-negative naive cells.

TRB cDNA libraries were made by UMI-labeled 5' RACE. TCRdb re-called the 5' RACE reads; every CDR3 protein appears as one record, without DNA. This table lists about 84,000 distinct CDR3 sequences. Sequenced input: naive CXCR3+ CD8+ T cells from blood. Subset here: CD45RO-CCR7+CD27+CD95- naive CD8+ T cells expressing CXCR3 (TNR3+). All receptors come from a human donor in good health. Some clones in this sample may be carry-over from other donors' samples.

The gene calls are TRBV28 and TRBJ2-1. Germline V gene data show CDR1 as MDHEN and CDR2 as SYDVKM. The CDR3 consists of 15 residues. The CDR3 loop reads CASSSEVLLYNEQFF.

The chain links TRBV7-9 to TRBJ1-1. Per the germline V gene, CDR1 is SEHNR and CDR2 is FQNEAQ (reference sequence). This CDR3 comprises 14 residues. The CDR3 region is CASSLTGPNTEAFF.

CDR3: CASSLTSGGGYEQFF. The rearrangement joins TRBV28 to TRBJ2-1; TCRdb gives TRBD2 as the D gene, but with no DNA this cannot be confirmed. Looked up from germline, CDR1 is MDHEN and CDR2 is SYDVKM. This CDR3 has 15 residues.

The V call is TRBV20-1, the J call TRBJ1-6; the D gene TCRdb calls, TRBD1, cannot be checked with no DNA. CDR1 is DFQATT, CDR2 SNEGSKA, per germline (reference sequence). The CDR3 extends over 13 amino acids. The CDR3 loop is CSVPTGTDSPLHF.

The chain recombines TRBV20-1 with TRBJ2-1; the TCRdb D gene call, TRBD2, has no DNA to confirm it. The CDR3 covers 15 residues. Germline V lookup: CDR1 DFQATT, CDR2 SNEGSKA (reference sequence). The CDR3 is CSASPGEGRGNEQFF.

The rearrangement joins TRBV9 to TRBJ2-5; TCRdb's D gene call, TRBD2, goes unchecked for lack of DNA. CDR3 length: 15 residues. From germline, CDR1 is SGDLS and CDR2 YYNGEE. CDR3 sequence: CASSVGGGLSETQYF.

V usage is TRBV9 and J usage is TRBJ2-1. This CDR3 region has 15 residues. Germline loops: CDR1 SGDLS, CDR2 YYNGEE. CDR3 sequence reads: CARSVDGSDYNEQFF.

V usage is TRBV29-1 and J usage is TRBJ1-1. Per germline, CDR1 SQVTM and CDR2 ANQGSEA. The CDR3 runs to 15 residues. This CDR3 is CSVGSPGWEDTEAFF.

This rearrangement joins TRBV13 to TRBJ2-5; no DNA is available, so the TRBD1 call from TCRdb remains unchecked. Per germline, CDR1 PRHDT and CDR2 FYEKMQ (reference sequence). CDR3 length: 15 amino acids. The CDR3 sequence: CASSPRRTGEETQYF. Based on the CDR3 plus reference TRBV13 and TRBJ2-5, the full variable domain is AAGVIQSPRHLIKEKRETATLKCYPIPRHDTVYWYQQGPGQDPQFLISFYEKMQSDKGSIPDRFSAQQFSDYHSELNMSSLELGDSALYFCASSPRRTGEETQYFGPGTRLLVL.

The genes are TRBV6-5 and TRBJ1-6. The germline CDR1 and CDR2 sequences are MNHEY and SVGAGI. The CDR3 is 13 amino acids. This chain's CDR3 is CASSYSHGSPLHF.

This chain links TRBV5-6 with TRBJ2-3. Germline-derived CDR1 and CDR2 are SGHDT and YYEEEE. The CDR3 consists of 12 residues. CDR3 region: CASTQTEDTQYF.

This chain links TRBV24-1 with TRBJ2-1; TCRdb's assignment of TRBD1 cannot be checked, as there is no DNA. The CDR3 is made up of 16 amino acids. Germline V CDR1 and CDR2: KGHDR, SFDVKD. This CDR3 reads CATSEIDRGKGNEQFF.

The chain carries TRBV27 and TRBJ2-7; TCRdb selects TRBD1, and the lack of DNA leaves this call unchecked. The CDR3 covers 13 residues. CDR1 and CDR2 (germline): MNHEY, SMNVEV (reference sequence). CDR3: CASSSGTTYEQYF.

The J gene is TRBJ2-3, the V gene TRBV9; TCRdb indicates TRBD1, and absent DNA this call remains unverified. Germline CDR1 reads SGDLS; CDR2 reads YYNGEE. The CDR3 has 17 amino acids. CDR3 residues: CASSASRGGEGTDTQYF.